The 30 T cell receptor beta chains below come from one sample, sequenced in a study of molecular identifiers for immune sequencing clone quantification. TCRdb called the PCR reads again in MiXCR, with one record for every CDR3 protein. In the table there are about 54,000 distinct CDR3 sequences, approximately 25% of which are singletons. The sample was naive CD8+ T cells from blood, with Jurkat cell RNA spiked in. Documented subset: FACS-sorted CD8+CD4-CCR7+CD45RA+ naive T cells. Every receptor here comes from a human donor in good health. Some libraries in this study had Jurkat cell RNA spiked in.

At least ten counts were recorded for this clonotype. The chain joins TRBV4-2 to TRBJ2-5; 9 bases align to TRBD2. CDR1 and CDR2 (germline): LGHNA, YNFKEQ. J was trimmed by 3 bases and V by 4 bases; bases with no gene match: 6. The length of the CDR3 is 15 residues. CDR3 amino acids: CASSPAGTSKETQYF. CDR3 nucleotides: TGTGCCAGCAGCCCAGCCGGGACTAGCAAAGAGACCCAGTACTTC.

This clonotype was counted many times. This chain uses TRBV5-5 with TRBJ2-5, with TRBD1 matching over 9 bases. The CDR3 is 14 amino acids. CDR1 and CDR2 (germline): SGHKS, YYEKEE (reference sequence). Unmatched junction bases numbered 4, after V lost 4 bases and J lost 3 bases. The CDR3 reads CASSLTGGEETQYF. In nucleotides, the CDR3 is TGTGCCAGCAGCCTGACAGGGGGTGAAGAGACCCAGTACTTC.

This clonotype was seen ten or more times. The rearrangement uses TRBV6-5 and TRBJ2-3; D gene uncertain. The ends were cut back, 2 bases at V and 4 bases at J, with 16 bases in the middle. The CDR3 consists of 16 residues. Germline values: CDR1 MNHEY, CDR2 SVGAGI. The CDR3 protein is CASSYRGSLAADTQYF. In DNA form, the CDR3 reads TGTGCCAGCAGTTACCGAGGATCTTTAGCCGCAGATACGCAGTATTTT.

The J gene is TRBJ2-1, the V gene TRBV5-1; TRBD2 aligns across 11 bases. J was trimmed by 14 bases and V by 7 bases; bases with no gene match: 11. Germline values: CDR1 SGHRS, CDR2 YFSETQ. This CDR3 is 13 amino acids long. The chain's CDR3 is CASGHTSGSDKFF. CDR3 DNA: TGCGCCAGCGGCCATACTAGCGGGAGTGATAAGTTCTTC.

This clonotype was picked up many times. The V gene is TRBV9, the J gene TRBJ2-3; D call uncertain. V was trimmed by 3 bases and J by 3 bases, leaving 11 bases between them. This CDR3 spans 14 amino acids. Germline values: CDR1 SGDLS, CDR2 YYNGEE. Here the CDR3 reads CASSAEMITDTQYF. As DNA, the CDR3 is TGTGCCAGCAGCGCAGAAATGATAACAGATACGCAGTATTTT.

V and J are TRBV28 and TRBJ2-1; D is possibly TRBD2 (5 bases). This CDR3 is built from 14 residues. Trimming took off 4 bases at V and 3 bases at J, with 10 bases between the two ends. The germline V gene has CDR1 MDHEN and CDR2 SYDVKM. The CDR3 region has the DNA TGTGCCAGCAGTTACCGGGCGGGCTACAATGAGCAGTTCTTC. Translated, it gives CASSYRAGYNEQFF.

This clonotype occurred many times. The chain employs TRBV28 and TRBJ1-5, with TRBD1 identical over 7 bases. V dropped 3 bases and J dropped 7; count of bases not matched to a gene: 6. There are 14 residues in the CDR3. Germline CDR1 is MDHEN and CDR2 is SYDVKM. The CDR3 DNA is TGTGCCAGCAGTTTTACAGGGGTCTCGCAGCCCCAGCATTTT. Translating it yields CASSFTGVSQPQHF.

As regards this clonotype: The conserved phenylalanine or tryptophan normally closing the CDR3 is absent here, so this likely arose from a read error. The chain employs TRBV20-1 and TRBJ2-4, with D perhaps given as TRBD1 or TRBD2 (6 bases each). This CDR3 is built from 16 residues. Germline CDR1 reads DFQATT; CDR2 reads SNEGSKA (reference sequence). CDR3 nucleotides: TGCAGGCTACTCGGGGGCCCTAATCTAGCCAAAAACATTCAGTACTAC. Translating it yields CRLLGGPNLAKNIQYY.

Worth noting for this clonotype: An end of the junction differs from the germline gene, which may be a read error. The V call is TRBV9, the J call TRBJ2-2, with D maybe TRBD2 (7 bases). From germline, CDR1 is SGDLS and CDR2 YYNGEE. This CDR3 has 16 amino acids. The CDR3 protein is CARSERGGPGTGELFF. The CDR3 DNA reads TGTGCCCGCAGCGAGAGGGGGGGGCCGGGGACCGGGGAGCTGTTTTTT.

The chain employs TRBV27 and TRBJ1-2; D is perhaps TRBD1 (6 bases). The CDR3 is 16 residues long. The germline V gene has CDR1 MNHEY and CDR2 SMNVEV (reference sequence). The V and J ends lost 7 bases and 12 bases respectively, with 30 bases between them. The CDR3 nucleotides are TGTGCCAGCACCAACTCTCGGGGGGCCCTAACTGGCGGCCACACCTTC. Its translation: CASTNSRGALTGGHTF.

For this clonotype: A read error may explain this, as a much larger clone is one base away. The gene calls are TRBV29-1 and TRBJ2-7; D uncertain. Germline V CDR1 and CDR2: SQVTM, ANQGSEA. This CDR3 spans 14 amino acids. V dropped 4 bases and J dropped 4 bases, with 17 bases sitting between them. The CDR3 DNA sequence: TGCAGCGTTGCCTCCAATTTCGGTCGGTACGAGCAGTACTTC. Encoded protein: CSVASNFGRYEQYF.

The sample holds many counts of this clonotype. This rearrangement joins TRBV6-5 to TRBJ2-6, with a possible D match to TRBD2 (6 bases). The CDR3 contains 18 residues. Per the germline V gene, CDR1 is MNHEY and CDR2 is SVGAGI. Trimming stripped 6 bases from V and 0 bases from J, with 18 bases between. CDR3 in DNA: TGTGCCAGCAGCCTCCTCGCGGGGTCTCTCTCTGGGGCCAACGTCCTGACTTTC. Its translation: CASSLLAGSLSGANVLTF.

With respect to this clonotype: A much larger clone lies a single base off, so this may be a read error. The chain is built from TRBV19 and TRBJ2-2; D might be TRBD2 (6 bases). The germline V gene encodes CDR1 LNHDA and CDR2 SQIVND (reference sequence). This CDR3 contains 15 residues. The chain's CDR3 is CASSKNSGGTGELCF. CDR3 coding DNA: TGTGCCAGTAGTAAAAATAGCGGAGGGACCGGGGAGCTGTGTTTT. The full variable domain, in which reference TRBV19 and TRBJ2-2 provide the parts outside the CDR3, is DGGITQSPKYLFRKEGQNVTLSCEQNLNHDAMYWYRQDPGQGLRLIYYSQIVNDFQKGDIAEGYSVSREKKESFPLTVTSAQKNPTAFYLCASSKNSGGTGELCFGEGSRLTVL.

This clonotype was recorded a few times. The V gene is TRBV18, the J gene TRBJ2-5; D uncertain. Germline V gene lookup returns CDR1 KGHSH and CDR2 LQKENI. Deletions cut 5 bases from V and 0 bases from J, with 4 bases between. This CDR3 comprises 12 residues. The DNA for the CDR3 is TGTGCCAGCTCAGAGTACCAAGAGACCCAGTACTTC. Amino acid sequence: CASSEYQETQYF.

The chain joins TRBV2 to TRBJ2-7; either TRBD1 or TRBD2 may supply D (5 bases each). The CDR3 loop spans 16 amino acids. Between the trimmed V and J ends, which lost 8 bases and 2 bases, there was a span of 22 bases. From germline, CDR1 is SNHLY and CDR2 FYNNEI. Here the CDR3 reads CASHSGTLNSPYEQYF. CDR3 coding DNA: TGTGCCAGCCATTCCGGGACGCTAAATAGCCCCTACGAGCAGTACTTC.

Regarding this clonotype: One base away lies a much larger clone, so this may be a sequencing read error. The conserved phenylalanine or tryptophan is not found at the CDR3 terminus, so this likely reflects a read error. The V call is TRBV4-1, the J call TRBJ2-1; no definite D call. Germline V gene sequence: CDR1 MGHRA, CDR2 YSYEKL. V was pared by 0 bases and J by 8 bases, with 8 bases between. This CDR3 contains 13 residues. In DNA form, the CDR3 reads TGCGCCAGCAGCCAAGAGTCCCCGCATGAGCAGTTCCTC. This translates into CASSQESPHEQFL.

This chain uses TRBV28 with TRBJ2-5; TRBD2 matches at 8 bases. After removal of 5 bases from V and 3 bases from J, the junction contained 5 bases not matched to a gene. There are 14 residues in the CDR3. CDR1 and CDR2 from the germline V gene are MDHEN and SYDVKM. In nucleotides, the CDR3 is TGTGCCAGCAGTCGCGGGAGGTCGGAAGAGACCCAGTACTTC. As protein: CASSRGRSEETQYF.

The chain recombines TRBV9 with TRBJ2-3, with TRBD1 matching 7 bases. CDR3 length equals 14 residues. Germline loops: CDR1 SGDLS, CDR2 YYNGEE. J lost 2 bases, V lost 4 bases, and 4 bases had no gene match. The CDR3 region has the DNA TGTGCCAGCAGCACGACAGGGCTCACAGATACGCAGTATTTT. Translation gives CASSTTGLTDTQYF.

This clonotype appeared many times. The chain combines TRBV6-2 or TRBV6-3 with TRBJ1-1; D remains ambiguous. Deletions cut 0 bases from V and 5 bases from J, with 1 base between. The CDR3 spans 11 residues. CDR1 and CDR2 from the germline V gene are MNHEY and SVGEGT. CDR3 nucleotides: TGTGCCAGCAGTTACTCGACTGAAGCTTTCTTT. Translating gives CASSYSTEAFF.

The chain uses TRBV11-3 and TRBJ2-1; D ambiguous. CDR3 length equals 13 residues. The germline gives CDR1 SGHNT, CDR2 YENEEA. Trimming left V 9 bases short and J 10 bases short, with 19 bases between. CDR3 DNA: TGTGCCAGGAGGCTGGACGCTCTCAGCGAGCAGTTCTTC. Protein sequence: CARRLDALSEQFF.

Comments on this clonotype: A much more abundant neighbour one base away suggests this may be a read error. Since no conserved phenylalanine or tryptophan closes the CDR3, a read error is the likely cause. This chain joins TRBV5-1 and TRBJ2-3, with D possibly being TRBD1 (6 bases). The V gene's germline CDR1 is SGHRS and CDR2 YFSETQ. The CDR3 loop spans 16 amino acids. Trimming shortened V by 6 bases and J by 2 bases, and 19 bases separated the two germline ends. CDR3 DNA: TGCGCCAGCAATTTATTCCATGGACAGTACACAGATACGCAGTATCTT. It is translated as CASNLFHGQYTDTQYL.

For this clonotype: A much larger clone differs from this one at a single base, so this may be a read error. CDR3 coding DNA: TGTGTCAGCAGTGATAAGCTAGAAGCTTCCGGACAGTACCAAGAGACCCAGTACTTC. Residues: CVSSDKLEASGQYQETQYF. This chain connects TRBV2 to TRBJ2-5, with D tentatively TRBD1 (6 bases). This CDR3 contains 19 residues. Germline assignment: CDR1 SNHLY and CDR2 FYNNEI. Using reference TRBV2 and TRBJ2-5 for the parts outside the CDR3, the full variable domain is EPEVTQTPSHQVTQMGQEVILRCVPISNHLYFYWYRQILGQKVEFLVSFYNNEISEKSEIFDDQFSVERPDGSNFTLKIRSTKLEDSAMYFCVSSDKLEASGQYQETQYFGPGTRLLVL.

This clonotype was counted many times. CDR3 region: CASSLALTDTQYF. DNA for the CDR3: TGTGCCAGCAGCTTAGCTTTGACAGATACGCAGTATTTT. The chain combines TRBV7-2 with TRBJ2-3; D not certain. This CDR3 has 13 amino acids. Trimming pared 0 bases from V and 3 bases from J, leaving 4 bases between. Germline V CDR1 and CDR2: SGHTA, FQGNSA. The variable domain in full, completed from reference TRBV7-2 and TRBJ2-3, reads GAGVSQSPSNKVTEKGKDVELRCDPISGHTALYWYRQSLGQGLEFLIYFQGNSAPDKSGLPSDRFSAERTGGSVSTLTIQRTQQEDSAVYLCASSLALTDTQYFGPGTRLTVL.

This clonotype came up many times. The CDR3 nucleotides are TGTGCCAGCAGCCCGCCATTCGACAGAAATAGAGCCAAAAACATTCAGTACTTC. Its protein product is CASSPPFDRNRAKNIQYF. J is TRBJ2-4 and V is TRBV7-2; the D gene is possibly TRBD1 (5 bases). CDR3 size: 18 residues. Germline assignment: CDR1 SGHTA and CDR2 FQGNSA. V was clipped by 5 bases and J by 0 bases, with 20 bases between them.

This clonotype appeared many times. The J gene is TRBJ2-7, the V gene TRBV4-3; no clear D. Per the germline V gene, CDR1 is LGHNA and CDR2 is YSLEER. The CDR3 is 14 amino acids. Trimming took off 1 base at V and 1 base at J, with 8 bases between the two ends. The CDR3 region has the DNA TGCGCCAGCAGCCAAGGGGTGCAGTCCTACGAGCAGTACTTC. This sequence encodes CASSQGVQSYEQYF.

Regarding this clonotype: A much larger clone sits a single nucleotide away, making a read error possible. This chain connects TRBV5-1 to TRBJ2-3; 9 bases line up with TRBD1. Germline V gives CDR1 SGHRS, CDR2 YFSETQ. The CDR3 contains 15 residues. CDR3 loop: CASNNLQGAEDTQCF. As DNA, the CDR3 is TGCGCCAGCAACAACTTACAGGGGGCAGAAGATACGCAGTGTTTT.

About this clonotype itself: With a much larger clone just one base away, this may be a read error. This chain connects TRBV28 to TRBJ2-7, with a possible D match to TRBD1 (6 bases). Germline CDR1 is MDHEN and CDR2 is SYDVKM. This CDR3 contains 15 residues. V was clipped by 2 bases and J by 9 bases, with 20 bases between them. The CDR3: CASSLSLLGAHAQYF. In DNA form, the CDR3 reads TGTGCCAGCAGTTTAAGCTTGCTGGGGGCCCACGCGCAGTACTTC.

Ten or more counts support this clonotype. The chain combines TRBV9 with TRBJ2-1; no definite D call. CDR3 length: 17 residues. The V and J ends lost 4 bases and 0 bases respectively, with 17 bases between them. Germline V gene sequence: CDR1 SGDLS, CDR2 YYNGEE. The CDR3 DNA follows: TGTGCCAGCAGCCCCAAGGGCCAGACGAGCTCCTACAATGAGCAGTTCTTC. Translating gives CASSPKGQTSSYNEQFF.

The rearrangement links TRBV4-3 to TRBJ1-3, with D unresolved. The ends were cut back, 0 bases at V and 8 bases at J, with 14 bases in the middle. The CDR3 contains 15 residues. In germline, CDR1 is LGHNA, CDR2 YSLEER. CDR3 nucleotides: TGCGCCAGCAGCCAAGATCGGCATTCCGGCGACACCATATATTTT. As protein: CASSQDRHSGDTIYF.

This clonotype was detected many times. The chain has TRBV5-1 and TRBJ2-2; tentatively, D is TRBD1 or TRBD2 (5 bases each). Trimming removed 6 bases at V and 5 bases at J, with 8 bases between. Germline lookup yields CDR1 SGHRS and CDR2 YFSETQ. This CDR3 is 12 amino acids long. The DNA for the CDR3 is TGCGCCAGCACCTGGGGGACCGGGGAGCTGTTTTTT. As protein: CASTWGTGELFF.